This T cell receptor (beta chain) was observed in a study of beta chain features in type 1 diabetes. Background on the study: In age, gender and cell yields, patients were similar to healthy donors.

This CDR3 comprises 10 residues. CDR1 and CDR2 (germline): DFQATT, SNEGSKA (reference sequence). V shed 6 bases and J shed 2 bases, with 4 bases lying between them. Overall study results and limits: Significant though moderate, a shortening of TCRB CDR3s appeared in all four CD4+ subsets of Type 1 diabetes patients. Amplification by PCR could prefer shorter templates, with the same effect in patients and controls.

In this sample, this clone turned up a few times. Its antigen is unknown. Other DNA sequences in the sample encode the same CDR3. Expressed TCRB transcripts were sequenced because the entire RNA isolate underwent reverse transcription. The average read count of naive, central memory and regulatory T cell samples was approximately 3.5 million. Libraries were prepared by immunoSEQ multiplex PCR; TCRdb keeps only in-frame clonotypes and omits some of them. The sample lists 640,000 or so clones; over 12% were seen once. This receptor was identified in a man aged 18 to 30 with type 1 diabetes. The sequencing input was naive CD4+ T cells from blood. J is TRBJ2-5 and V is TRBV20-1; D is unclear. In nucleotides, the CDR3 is TGCAGTGCCCTGCAAGAGACCCAGTACTTC. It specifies CSALQETQYF.